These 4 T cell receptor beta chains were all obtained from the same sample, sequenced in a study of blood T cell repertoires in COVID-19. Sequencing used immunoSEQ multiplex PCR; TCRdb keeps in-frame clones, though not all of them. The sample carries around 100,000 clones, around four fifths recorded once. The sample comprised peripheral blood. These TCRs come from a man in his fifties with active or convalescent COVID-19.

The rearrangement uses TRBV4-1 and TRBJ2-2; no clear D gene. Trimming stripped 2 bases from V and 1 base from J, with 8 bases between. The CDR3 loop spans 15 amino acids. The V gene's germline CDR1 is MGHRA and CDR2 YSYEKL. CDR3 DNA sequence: TGCGCCAGCAGCCAACCCTGGCAGAACACCGGGGAGCTGTTTTTT. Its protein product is CASSQPWQNTGELFF.

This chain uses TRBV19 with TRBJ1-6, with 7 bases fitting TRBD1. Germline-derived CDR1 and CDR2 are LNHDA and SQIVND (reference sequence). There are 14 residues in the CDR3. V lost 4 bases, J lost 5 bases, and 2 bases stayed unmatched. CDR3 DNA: TGTGCCAGTAGTAGGGACAGCCATAATTCACCCCTCCACTTT. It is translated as CASSRDSHNSPLHF. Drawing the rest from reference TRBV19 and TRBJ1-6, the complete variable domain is DGGITQSPKYLFRKEGQNVTLSCEQNLNHDAMYWYRQDPGQGLRLIYYSQIVNDFQKGDIAEGYSVSREKKESFPLTVTSAQKNPTAFYLCASSRDSHNSPLHFGNGTRLTVT.

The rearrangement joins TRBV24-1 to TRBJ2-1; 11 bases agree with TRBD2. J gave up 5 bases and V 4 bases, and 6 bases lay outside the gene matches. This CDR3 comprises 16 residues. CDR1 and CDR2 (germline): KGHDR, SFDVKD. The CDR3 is CATSDTGTSGNNEQFF. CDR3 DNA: TGTGCCACCAGTGACACCGGGACTAGCGGTAACAATGAGCAGTTCTTC.

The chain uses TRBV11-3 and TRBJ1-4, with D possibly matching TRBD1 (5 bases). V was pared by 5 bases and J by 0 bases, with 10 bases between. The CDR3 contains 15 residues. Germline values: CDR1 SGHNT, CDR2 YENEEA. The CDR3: CASSRGGATNEKLFF. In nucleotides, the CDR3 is TGTGCCAGCAGCCGCGGAGGGGCAACTAATGAAAAACTGTTTTTT.